What follows are 29 T cell receptor beta chains derived from one specimen sequenced in a study of response to subunit inactivated influenza vaccine (dated by TCRdb to between 2018 and 2020). Library preparation employed RT-PCR. Sequencing took place on an Illumina HiSeq 2500. TCRdb itself trimmed the public reads at Q25 with fastp, ran MiXCR and retained productive beta chains. Rows with one shared CDR3 protein collapse into an entry with the most common genes and DNA. The sample table lists 150,000 or so distinct CDR3 sequences, approximately 11% of them with a count of one. The ten largest clones add up to 12% of the sample. Per the publication, the time point label means: around 47 days after influenza vaccine administration. The source material was non-naive T cells sorted from PBMCs, sampled roughly 47 days after vaccination. The cell subset or site label, read with the paper, signifies: memory T cell fraction. These receptors were obtained from a man aged 50-60 years who received an inactivated influenza vaccine. Donor details come from another sample of the same person, matched by shared clones.

V gene TRBV24-1 combines with J gene TRBJ2-2, with D tentatively TRBD2 (5 bases). Trimming shortened V by 4 bases and J by 8 bases, and 13 bases separated the two germline ends. CDR3 size: 14 residues. The germline V gene has CDR1 KGHDR and CDR2 SFDVKD. CDR3 amino acids: CATSDRAGLGELFF. CDR3 bases: TGTGCCACCAGTGACCGGGCCGGACTTGGGGAGCTGTTTTTT.

This clonotype was seen ten or more times. This chain uses TRBV6-5 with TRBJ2-2; D call uncertain. Germline loops: CDR1 MNHEY, CDR2 SVGAGI. The CDR3 consists of 17 residues. The ends were cut back, 0 bases at V and 2 bases at J, with 13 bases in the middle. In DNA, the CDR3 is TGTGCCAGCAGTTACTCGATCTCGACAACTAACACCGGGGAGCTGTTTTTT. Its protein product is CASSYSISTTNTGELFF.

This chain uses TRBV30 with TRBJ1-4; 7 bases are a match to TRBD1. Trimming removed 3 bases from V and 8 bases from J; junction bases left unmatched: 12. Germline CDR1 reads GTSNPN; CDR2 reads SVGIG (reference sequence). The CDR3 contains 15 residues. CDR3 nucleotides: TGTGCCTGGAGCGGCGACAGGGCTGGAGGCGAAAAACTGTTTTTT. As protein: CAWSGDRAGGEKLFF. The full variable domain, in which reference TRBV30 and TRBJ1-4 provide the parts outside the CDR3, is SQTIHQWPATLVQPVGSPLSLECTVEGTSNPNLYWYRQAAGRGLQLLFYSVGIGQISSEVPQNLSASRPQDRQFILSSKKLLLSDSGFYLCAWSGDRAGGEKLFFGSGTQLSVL.

This sequence joins TRBV6-2 or TRBV6-3 and TRBJ1-5; D unclear. The germline V gene encodes CDR1 MNHEY and CDR2 SVGEGT. Trimming took off 8 bases at V and 0 bases at J, with 5 bases between the two ends. The CDR3 is made up of 12 amino acids. CDR3 sequence (DNA): TGTGCCAGCGGCTATAGCAATCAGCCCCAGCATTTT. This gives the protein CASGYSNQPQHF.

This clonotype has ten or more counts. The rearrangement links TRBV5-1 to TRBJ1-5; D is unclear. Germline values: CDR1 SGHRS, CDR2 YFSETQ. The germline V and J ends were trimmed by 0 bases and 0 bases, with 7 bases remaining between them. The CDR3 has 15 amino acids. This CDR3 reads CASSLGGYSNQPQHF. The CDR3 DNA is TGCGCCAGCAGCTTGGGGGGTTATAGCAATCAGCCCCAGCATTTT.

This clonotype showed up just a few times. V usage is TRBV5-4 and J usage is TRBJ2-5, with TRBD2 identical over 10 bases. Germline V lookup: CDR1 SGHNT, CDR2 YYREEE (reference sequence). With 4 bases clipped from V and 4 bases from J, the junction kept 19 bases outside the gene matches. The CDR3 spans 19 residues. CDR3 protein: CASSIGSPSGRFPRETQYF. The CDR3 nucleotides read TGTGCCAGCAGCATTGGGTCCCCTAGCGGGAGATTTCCAAGAGAGACCCAGTACTTC.

J is TRBJ2-7 and V is TRBV4-2, with 7 nucleotides matching TRBD2. Germline V gives CDR1 LGHNA, CDR2 YNFKEQ. This CDR3 has 15 residues. J was trimmed by 0 bases and V by 3 bases; bases with no gene match: 5. The CDR3 nucleotides read TGTGCCAGCAGCCAGGGCGGGACTAACTCCTACGAGCAGTACTTC. The encoded protein is CASSQGGTNSYEQYF.

The chain couples TRBV12-3 or TRBV12-4 to TRBJ1-5; D call uncertain. This CDR3 spans 15 amino acids. Trimming pared 1 base from V and 1 base from J, leaving 8 bases between. CDR3 bases: TGTGCCAGCAGTTTAGGCATCGTGAGCAATCAGCCCCAGCATTTT. Its protein is CASSLGIVSNQPQHF.

V is TRBV24-1 and J is TRBJ2-3; TRBD2 aligns across 11 bases. J lost 5 bases, V lost 9 bases, and 12 bases had no gene match. The CDR3 has 16 residues. In germline, CDR1 is KGHDR, CDR2 SFDVKD. The CDR3 region is CATASLAGGSRDTQYF. CDR3 bases: TGTGCCACCGCATCTCTAGCGGGAGGATCGCGAGATACGCAGTATTTT.

The chain carries TRBV2 and TRBJ2-5; unclear D gene. Germline CDR1 reads SNHLY; CDR2 reads FYNNEI. This CDR3 contains 12 residues. Trimming took off 3 bases at V and 5 bases at J, with 7 bases between the two ends. The CDR3 sequence: CASSEVGETQYF. The CDR3 nucleotides read TGTGCCAGCAGTGAGGTCGGGGAGACCCAGTACTTC.

CDR3 in amino acids: CATSDFRREDTQYF. The DNA for the CDR3 is TGTGCCACCAGTGATTTTCGACGAGAGGATACGCAGTATTTT. This chain joins TRBV24-1 and TRBJ2-3; no clear D. CDR3 length: 14 residues. Trimming took 1 base from V and 6 from J, leaving 10 bases between them. Germline V lookup: CDR1 KGHDR, CDR2 SFDVKD.

The chain joins TRBV28 to TRBJ2-1; D is perhaps TRBD2 (6 bases). The V and J ends lost 6 bases and 5 bases respectively, with 20 bases between them. Germline CDR1 reads MDHEN; CDR2 reads SYDVKM. The CDR3 length is 16 residues. CDR3 sequence (DNA): TGTGCCAGCAGCAACCGCAAAGAGCGGGCAAACAATGAGCAGTTCTTC. As protein: CASSNRKERANNEQFF.

This chain joins TRBV3-1 and TRBJ2-5, with 9 bases fitting TRBD1. The CDR3 has 19 residues. The V gene's germline CDR1 is LGHDT and CDR2 YNNKEL (reference sequence). The ends lost 2 bases at V and 5 bases at J; junction bases unmatched: 18. The DNA for the CDR3 is TGTGCCAGCAGCCAACGGCCGGGACAGGGTAGAGGATCATTGGAGACCCAGTACTTC. This sequence encodes CASSQRPGQGRGSLETQYF.

This clonotype came up a few times. The rearrangement uses TRBV20-1 and TRBJ2-7, with D maybe TRBD2 (6 bases). Per the germline V gene, CDR1 is DFQATT and CDR2 is SNEGSKA (reference sequence). Trimming stripped 6 bases from V and 5 bases from J, with 14 bases between. This CDR3 has 12 residues. CDR3 nucleotides: TGCAGTGCCCCCCGCGGGGAACACGAGCAGTACTTC. Translation gives CSAPRGEHEQYF.

This clonotype was seen a handful of times. This chain joins TRBV12-3 or TRBV12-4 and TRBJ2-7; tentative D call: TRBD2 (5 bases). V was clipped by 5 bases and J by 6 bases, with 17 bases between them. CDR3 length: 14 amino acids. The CDR3 nucleotides are TGTGCCAGCAGTCGAGGGAGAGGGTGGGGCGAGCAGTACTTC. Its protein product is CASSRGRGWGEQYF.

This clonotype was observed at least ten times. The gene calls are TRBV4-1 and TRBJ2-4; D remains ambiguous. The CDR3 has 14 amino acids. V lost 3 bases to trimming and J lost 1 base, with 7 bases between them. The germline V gene encodes CDR1 MGHRA and CDR2 YSYEKL. CDR3 loop: CASSHSGAKNIQYF. CDR3 coding DNA: TGCGCCAGCAGCCACAGTGGGGCCAAAAACATTCAGTACTTC.

This clonotype came up a few times. V is TRBV28 and J is TRBJ2-7; 8 bases are shared with TRBD1. The V gene end was trimmed by 10 bases and the J gene end by 4 bases; junction bases not matched to a gene: 9. CDR3 length equals 13 residues. Looked up from germline, CDR1 is MDHEN and CDR2 is SYDVKM. The DNA of the CDR3 is TGTGCCACCCGAGGACAGGGTGGGTACGAGCAGTACTTC. It encodes CATRGQGGYEQYF. Supplemented by reference TRBV28 and TRBJ2-7, the full variable domain reads DVKVTQSSRYLVKRTGEKVFLECVQDMDHENMFWYRQDPGLGLRLIYFSYDVKMKEKGDIPEGYSVSREKKERFSLILESASTNQTSMYLCATRGQGGYEQYFGPGTRLTVT.

This clonotype was counted at least ten times. The chain carries TRBV5-6 and TRBJ2-2, with D possibly being TRBD2 (5 bases). This CDR3 is 13 amino acids long. Trimming cost V 1 base and J 6 bases, with 7 bases left between them. Germline V gives CDR1 SGHDT, CDR2 YYEEEE. Here the CDR3 reads CASSLSGSGELFF. In nucleotides, the CDR3 is TGTGCCAGCAGCTTGTCGGGGTCCGGGGAGCTGTTTTTT.

This clonotype was recorded once. The chain is built from TRBV10-3 and TRBJ2-3, with D tentatively TRBD1 (5 bases). Germline V gene lookup returns CDR1 ENHRY and CDR2 SYGVKD. This CDR3 spans 15 amino acids. V dropped 3 bases and J dropped 0 bases, with 10 bases sitting between them. The CDR3 DNA is TGTGCCATCAGTGATTCGAGACAGAGCACAGATACGCAGTATTTT. It yields the protein CAISDSRQSTDTQYF.

The chain has TRBV15 and TRBJ2-2, with 9 nucleotides matching TRBD1. Germline V lookup: CDR1 LNHNV, CDR2 YYDKDF (reference sequence). This CDR3 region has 16 residues. The junction had 7 bases not matched to a gene; V was cut back by 4 bases and J by 4 bases. The CDR3 loop is CATSTATGGPTGELFF. Written as DNA, the CDR3 is TGTGCCACCAGCACCGCTACAGGGGGCCCCACCGGGGAGCTGTTTTTT. Full variable domain (remainder filled in from reference TRBV15 and TRBJ2-2): DAMVIQNPRYQVTQFGKPVTLSCSQTLNHNVMYWYQQKSSQAPKLLFHYYDKDFNNEADTPDNFQSRRPNTSFCFLDIRSPGLGDTAMYLCATSTATGGPTGELFFGEGSRLTVL.

This clonotype has a handful of counts. The rearrangement joins TRBV7-9 to TRBJ2-7; 7 nucleotides agree with TRBD1. The J segment lost 9 bases and the V segment lost 3 bases, leaving 14 bases of the junction unmatched. Germline CDR1 is SEHNR and CDR2 is FQNEAQ (reference sequence). The CDR3 has 15 residues. The CDR3 sequence is CASSFGQAVPGRQYF. The CDR3 DNA reads TGTGCCAGCAGCTTCGGACAGGCGGTCCCAGGGAGGCAGTACTTC.

In its sample, this clonotype was seen a few times. This chain uses TRBV5-1 with TRBJ2-7; unclear D gene. Germline CDR1 SGHRS, CDR2 YFSETQ. This CDR3 region has 12 residues. The V end lost 3 bases, the J end lost 5 bases, and 9 bases lay between the germline ends. The chain's CDR3 is CASSSLGHEQYF. DNA for the CDR3: TGCGCCAGCAGCTCCCTAGGCCACGAGCAGTACTTC.

At least ten counts were recorded for this clonotype. The rearrangement uses TRBV3-1 and TRBJ2-7, with 7 bases fitting TRBD2. The J segment lost 7 bases and the V segment lost 1 base, leaving 10 bases of the junction unmatched. Germline CDR1 LGHDT, CDR2 YNNKEL (reference sequence). CDR3 length: 15 residues. In nucleotides, the CDR3 is TGTGCCAGCAGCCAAGTTTCTAGCGGAATTGGTGAGCAGTACTTC. Translating it yields CASSQVSSGIGEQYF.

This chain uses TRBV7-6 with TRBJ2-1; 11 bases line up with TRBD2. Germline CDR1 reads SGHVS; CDR2 reads FNYEAQ. V shed 5 bases and J 12 bases; nucleotides not matched to a gene: 9. This CDR3 is 14 amino acids long. The CDR3 sequence: CASSDGTSGLGQFF. CDR3 nucleotides: TGTGCCAGCAGCGACGGGACTAGCGGCTTAGGGCAGTTCTTC.

This clonotype came up a few times. The chain is built from TRBV7-7 and TRBJ2-1; 12 positions match TRBD1. The junction had 3 bases not matched to a gene; V was cut back by 1 base and J by 8 bases. From germline, CDR1 is SSHAT and CDR2 FNYEAQ (reference sequence). The CDR3 is made up of 15 amino acids. The CDR3 DNA follows: TGTGCCAGCAGCTTAGAGGGGACAGGGGGCGATGAGCAGTTCTTC. The encoded protein is CASSLEGTGGDEQFF. Combining the CDR3 with reference TRBV7-7 and TRBJ2-1 gives the whole variable domain GAGVSQSPRYKVTKRGQDVTLRCDPISSHATLYWYQQALGQGPEFLTYFNYEAQPDKSGLPSDRFSAERPEGSISTLTIQRTEQRDSAMYRCASSLEGTGGDEQFFGPGTRLTVL.

V is TRBV7-2 and J is TRBJ1-1, with TRBD1 matching over 8 bases. Trimming took 9 bases from V and 10 from J; bases not matched to a gene: 19. This CDR3 has 15 residues. CDR1 is SGHTA, CDR2 FQGNSA, per germline. The CDR3 sequence: CASSGGTGGFYPAFF. CDR3 DNA: TGTGCCAGTTCGGGGGGTACAGGGGGGTTCTACCCAGCTTTCTTT.

The genes are TRBV18 and TRBJ2-1, with D perhaps TRBD2 (5 bases). Deletions cut 0 bases from V and 8 bases from J, with 8 bases between. In germline, CDR1 is KGHSH, CDR2 LQKENI. The CDR3 extends over 13 amino acids. The CDR3 sequence is CASSPPVGDEQFF. CDR3 coding DNA: TGTGCCAGCTCACCACCCGTCGGGGATGAGCAGTTCTTC.

The table lists this clonotype with many counts. The J gene is TRBJ2-1, the V gene TRBV15, with D hard to call. Germline lookup yields CDR1 LNHNV and CDR2 YYDKDF (reference sequence). The CDR3 length is 15 residues. V was trimmed by 4 bases and J by 0 bases, leaving 10 bases between them. The CDR3, as DNA: TGTGCCACCAGCAAGGCCGGTGGCTCCTACAATGAGCAGTTCTTC. This gives the protein CATSKAGGSYNEQFF.

The chain is built from TRBV10-3 and TRBJ2-1; D is perhaps TRBD1 (6 bases). CDR3 length equals 12 residues. Germline values: CDR1 ENHRY, CDR2 SYGVKD. With 10 bases removed from V and 7 bases from J, the gap between germline ends came to 14 bases. In DNA form, the CDR3 reads TGTGCCACCAGGGGCGGGTCTAATGAGCAGTTCTTC. Translating it yields CATRGGSNEQFF.